Presented here are 20 T cell receptor beta chains from one specimen sequenced in a study of blood T cell repertoires in COVID-19. Some clones are missing from TCRdb's copy, which holds only in-frame ones; the method was immunoSEQ multiplex PCR. This table has approximately 130,000 clones, around 77% appearing once. The specimen was peripheral blood. The receptor set was obtained from a human donor in a cohort sampled during active COVID-19.

The chain has TRBV29-1 and TRBJ1-2; D remains unclear. Germline loops: CDR1 SQVTM, CDR2 ANQGSEA. With 3 bases removed from V and 4 bases from J, the gap between germline ends came to 12 bases. CDR3 length: 13 residues. The CDR3 sequence is CSVDVDSTYGYTF. The CDR3 DNA reads as TGCAGCGTTGATGTGGACTCTACCTATGGCTACACCTTC.

The chain is built from TRBV3-1 (or the pseudogene TRBV3-2) and TRBJ1-2; perhaps TRBD1 as D (6 bases). The germline CDR1 and CDR2 sequences are LGHDT and YNNKEL (reference sequence). The CDR3 is 17 amino acids. V was clipped by 1 base and J by 0 bases, with 15 bases between them. The DNA for the CDR3 is TGTGCCAGCAGCCAAGTAGGGACACTCCCTTCTAACTATGGCTACACCTTC. Protein product: CASSQVGTLPSNYGYTF.

This clone came up a few times. The chain links TRBV19 to TRBJ1-1, with D possibly TRBD1 on 5 matching bases. CDR1 LNHDA and CDR2 SQIVND come from the germline V gene (reference sequence). CDR3 length: 13 residues. Trimming cost V 5 bases and J 4 bases, with 11 bases left between them. Written as DNA, the CDR3 is TGTGCCAGTAGTGGCAGGGTGAGCACTGAAGCTTTCTTT. Translation: CASSGRVSTEAFF.

This chain links TRBV19 with TRBJ2-5; 8 bases fit TRBD1. Losses at the gene ends were 2 bases for V and 5 bases for J; bases not matched to a gene: 7. Germline lookup yields CDR1 LNHDA and CDR2 SQIVND (reference sequence). The CDR3 spans 15 residues. The CDR3 DNA reads TGTGCCAGTAGTATATCGCAGGGGGCCCAGGAGACCCAGTACTTC. Protein: CASSISQGAQETQYF.

This rearrangement joins TRBV30 to TRBJ1-5, with TRBD1 as a possible D gene (5 bases). This CDR3 comprises 15 residues. Germline CDR1 reads GTSNPN; CDR2 reads SVGIG (reference sequence). V gave up 2 bases and J gave up 4 bases, with 15 bases separating them. The CDR3 spells CAWSRGGGGNQPQHF. The DNA for the CDR3 is TGTGCCTGGAGTAGGGGCGGTGGGGGGAATCAGCCCCAGCATTTT.

The V and J genes are TRBV18 and TRBJ1-4; D not resolved. The CDR3 has 11 amino acids. The germline CDR1 and CDR2 sequences are KGHSH and LQKENI. V was clipped by 5 bases and J by 10 bases, with 8 bases between them. DNA of the CDR3: TGTGCCAGCTCAGACTCGTTAAAACTGTTTTTT. Residues: CASSDSLKLFF.

This clone was counted only a few times. This chain's CDR3 is CASSPTGPLGNSPLHF. CDR3 bases: TGTGCCAGCTCACCCACAGGCCCCCTCGGAAATTCACCCCTCCACTTT. The chain has TRBV18 and TRBJ1-6; D perhaps matches TRBD1 (5 bases). CDR3 length: 16 residues. The germline CDR1 and CDR2 sequences are KGHSH and LQKENI. V lost 3 bases to trimming and J lost 7 bases, with 16 bases between them.

The chain carries TRBV11-2 and TRBJ2-1; 9 nucleotides match TRBD2. Unmatched junction bases numbered 15, after V lost 4 bases and J lost 11 bases. The CDR3 sequence is 16 residues long. Germline V lookup: CDR1 SGHAT, CDR2 FQNNGV. CDR3 loop: CASSYRGGLAGNQQFF. CDR3 bases: TGTGCCAGCAGCTACCGGGGTGGGCTAGCGGGGAACCAGCAGTTCTTC.

The rearrangement joins TRBV3-1 (or the pseudogene TRBV3-2) to TRBJ1-6, with no clear D. Germline V lookup: CDR1 LGHDT, CDR2 YNNKEL (reference sequence). The CDR3 is 15 amino acids. Trimming cost V 3 bases and J 7 bases, with 13 bases left between them. CDR3 bases: TGTGCCAGCAGCCAGTTTGTACAGACGAATTCACCCCTCCACTTT. Translation: CASSQFVQTNSPLHF.

This clone was observed a handful of times. The chain carries TRBV27 and TRBJ2-1; 11 bases fit TRBD2. CDR1 and CDR2 (germline): MNHEY, SMNVEV (reference sequence). Trimming took 7 bases from V and 7 from J; bases not matched to a gene: 6. The CDR3 is 14 residues long. DNA for the CDR3: TGTGCCAGCAATCCGGGACTAGCGGTTAATGAGCAGTTCTTC. Translating it yields CASNPGLAVNEQFF.

This rearrangement joins TRBV6-4 to TRBJ2-3, with TRBD2 identical over 7 bases. Looked up from germline, CDR1 is MRHNA and CDR2 is SNTAGT. CDR3 size: 16 residues. With 4 bases clipped from V and 3 bases from J, the junction kept 10 bases outside the gene matches. CDR3 amino acids: CASSAEGLGGTDTQYF. CDR3 DNA: TGTGCCAGCAGTGCAGAAGGCCTCGGGGGGACAGATACGCAGTATTTT.

The chain has TRBV5-4 and TRBJ2-6; no reliable D call. Trimming left V 3 bases short and J 4 bases short, with 5 bases between. In germline, CDR1 is SGHNT, CDR2 YYREEE (reference sequence). The CDR3 is 13 amino acids. The CDR3, as DNA: TGTGCCAGCAGCTATCCGGGGGCCAACGTCCTGACTTTC. Amino acid sequence: CASSYPGANVLTF.

The rearrangement links TRBV6-6 to TRBJ1-4; TRBD1 matches 8 bases. Looked up from germline, CDR1 is MNHNY and CDR2 is SVGAGI (reference sequence). This CDR3 has 14 residues. V gave up 6 bases and J gave up 4 bases; unmatched junction bases: 4. The CDR3 nucleotides read TGTGCCAGCAGAAACGGACAGGGTAATGAAAAACTGTTTTTT. Protein product: CASRNGQGNEKLFF.

V and J are TRBV11-2 and TRBJ1-1; D is possibly TRBD1 (6 bases). CDR3 size: 13 residues. Germline CDR1 SGHAT, CDR2 FQNNGV. V was trimmed by 3 bases and J by 7 bases, leaving 12 bases between them. CDR3 residues: CASSFRGDNEAFF. The CDR3 nucleotides are TGTGCCAGCAGCTTTCGGGGGGACAATGAAGCTTTCTTT.

V gene TRBV29-1 combines with J gene TRBJ1-2; no firm D call. V was trimmed by 3 bases and J by 1 base, leaving 12 bases between them. Germline V CDR1 and CDR2: SQVTM, ANQGSEA. CDR3 length equals 14 residues. The CDR3 loop reads CSVDSRRNNYGYTF. The DNA of the CDR3 is TGCAGCGTTGATTCCCGGCGGAATAACTATGGCTACACCTTC. The full variable domain, completed using reference TRBV29-1 and TRBJ1-2, is SAVISQKPSRDICQRGTSLTIQCQVDSQVTMMFWYRQQPGQSLTLIATANQGSEATYESGFVIDKFPISRPNLTFSTLTVSNMSPEDSSIYLCSVDSRRNNYGYTFGSGTRLTVV.

The chain combines TRBV19 with TRBJ1-5; no definite D call. CDR3 length equals 13 residues. Per the germline V gene, CDR1 is LNHDA and CDR2 is SQIVND (reference sequence). Trimming removed 4 bases at V and 0 bases at J, with 4 bases between. In DNA form, the CDR3 reads TGTGCCAGTAGTAAATATAGCAATCAGCCCCAGCATTTT. The encoded protein is CASSKYSNQPQHF.

The table lists this clone with a count of one. The chain employs TRBV25-1 and TRBJ1-2, with TRBD1 identical over 7 bases. The V and J ends lost 6 bases and 3 bases, in that order; junction bases with no gene match: 16. The CDR3 extends over 17 amino acids. CDR1 MGHDK and CDR2 SYGVNS come from the germline V gene. CDR3 DNA sequence: TGTGCCAGCAGCCCAGATCCGGGAAGAGGGGGCGACTATGGCTACACCTTC. Its protein is CASSPDPGRGGDYGYTF.

The chain is built from TRBV7-8 and TRBJ2-3; D is undetermined. The CDR3 contains 14 residues. Between the trimmed V and J ends, which lost 4 bases and 3 bases, there was a span of 11 bases. Germline lookup yields CDR1 SGHVS and CDR2 FQNEAQ. This CDR3 is CASSYEVRTDTQYF. Here the CDR3 DNA reads TGTGCCAGCAGCTACGAGGTGCGGACAGATACGCAGTATTTT.

V usage is TRBV2 and J usage is TRBJ1-3; D ambiguous. The CDR3 sequence is 12 residues long. The ends were cut back, 7 bases at V and 5 bases at J, with 9 bases in the middle. Germline V gives CDR1 SNHLY, CDR2 FYNNEI. The CDR3, as DNA: TGTGCCAGCAATCAGAATAGAAACACCATATATTTT. Protein product: CASNQNRNTIYF.

The chain recombines TRBV5-1 with TRBJ2-3, with 8 bases fitting TRBD2. This CDR3 comprises 15 residues. Germline V gene data show CDR1 as SGHRS and CDR2 as YFSETQ. Losses at the gene ends were 5 bases for V and 3 bases for J; bases not matched to a gene: 8. The CDR3 nucleotides are TGCGCCAGCAGTTTACCCATAGCGGGGACAGATACGCAGTATTTT. It yields the protein CASSLPIAGTDTQYF.